A selection of T cell receptor beta chains follows, all from one sample in a study of blood T cell repertoires in COVID-19. The method was immunoSEQ multiplex PCR; TCRdb's version includes in-frame clones alone and lacks a portion of them. The table includes fewer than 300,000 clones, approximately 86% detected once. Sequences were obtained from peripheral blood. All receptors derive from a human donor with COVID-19, enrolled during active disease. The donor label of this sample is uncertain. CDR3s include the opening cysteine and the closing phenylalanine or tryptophan. Fields, in order: J gene, D gene, clone size, V gene, CDR3 DNA, CDR3 protein. A D gene is named only where the DNA matches it firmly. Size values are once, few and many counts, or a class for expanded clones, and some rows have none.

TRBJ2-1	NA	NA	TRBV11-2	TGTGCCAGCAGCGCTAGCAGTAAGCAGTTCTTC	CASSASSKQFF
TRBJ2-2	NA	NA	TRBV9	TGTGCCAGCAGCGTAGGAATAGCGAGGAACACCGGGGAGCTGTTTTTT	CASSVGIARNTGELFF
TRBJ1-1	NA	NA	TRBV5-1	TGCGCCAGCAGCTTGGAGGGGTTGGTGGGGACTGAAGCTTTCTTT	CASSLEGLVGTEAFF
TRBJ1-1	NA	few	TRBV5-1	TGCGCCAGCAGCCCCCGGGAGGCGGACACTGAAGCTTTCTTT	CASSPREADTEAFF
TRBJ2-5	TRBD2	few	TRBV9	TGTGCCAGCAGCGTAGGACTAGCGGGGGAGACCCAGTACTTC	CASSVGLAGETQYF
TRBJ2-7	NA	NA	TRBV7-2	TGTGCCAGCAGCTTAGATGCCTCGACAGCCTACGAGCAGTACTTC	CASSLDASTAYEQYF
TRBJ2-1	TRBD2	NA	TRBV2	TGTGCCAGCAGGTCGGCCTTTCTAGCGGGAGGTCAGAATGAGCAGTTCTTC	CASRSAFLAGGQNEQFF
TRBJ1-2	TRBD1	NA	TRBV3-1/TRBV3-2	TGTGCCAGCAGCCCGACAGGGAACTATGGCTACACCTTC	CASSPTGNYGYTF
TRBJ1-1	TRBD1	NA	TRBV10-3	TGTGCCATCCTCGGGCAGGGGGCCACTGAAGCTTTCTTT	CAILGQGATEAFF
TRBJ1-1	NA	NA	TRBV30	TGTGCCTGCCGTTTAAGAGGGCGAACTGAAGCTTTCTTT	CACRLRGRTEAFF
TRBJ1-5	TRBD1	NA	TRBV19	TGTGCCAGTACCCACGTGGACAGGGATGATCAGCCCCAGCATTTT	CASTHVDRDDQPQHF
TRBJ1-1	NA	NA	TRBV7-9	TGTGCCAGCAGCTTAGACGCAGACACTGAAGCTTTCTTT	CASSLDADTEAFF
TRBJ2-5	NA	NA	TRBV28	TGTGCCAGCAGTCCCTTCGAGACCCAGTACTTC	CASSPFETQYF
TRBJ2-1	NA	NA	TRBV28	TGTGCCAGCAGTTTATGGAGGAATGAGCAGTTCTTC	CASSLWRNEQFF
TRBJ1-6	NA	NA	TRBV30	TGTGCCTGGAATGGCGGTCTCTATAATTCACCCCTCCACTTT	CAWNGGLYNSPLHF
TRBJ2-7	TRBD1	NA	TRBV5-1	TGCGCCAGCAGCGTCCCGCGGGACAGGGGGGAGCAGTACTTC	CASSVPRDRGEQYF
TRBJ2-5	NA	NA	TRBV28	TGTGCCAGCGCACGGGCGGGTCATCAAGAGACCCAGTACTTC	CASARAGHQETQYF
TRBJ1-1	NA	NA	TRBV3-1/TRBV3-2	TGTGCCAGCAGCCATGGGAGGGACACTGAAGCTTTCTTT	CASSHGRDTEAFF
TRBJ2-5	TRBD2	NA	TRBV4-2	TGTGCCAGCAGCCAAGAAAAAGGGACTAGCGGGAGACAAGAGACCCAGTACTTC	CASSQEKGTSGRQETQYF
TRBJ1-1	TRBD1	NA	TRBV19	TGTGCCAGTAGTACGGACAGGGCCTCGGGTGAAGCTTTCTTT	CASSTDRASGEAFF
TRBJ2-2	TRBD1	few	TRBV30	TGTGCCTGGAGCATCACAGGGGGCCCCGGGGAGCTGTTTTTT	CAWSITGGPGELFF
TRBJ1-3	NA	NA	TRBV19	TGTGCCAGTAGTATGAGCGGGGCGATCAACACCATATATTTT	CASSMSGAINTIYF
TRBJ1-1	TRBD1	NA	TRBV28	TGTGCCAGCAGGCCGGGACAGGGTAGCGCTTTCTTT	CASRPGQGSAFF
TRBJ2-5	TRBD1	NA	TRBV27	TGTGCCAGCAGTAACAGGGGGCCGTGGGAGACCCAGTACTTC	CASSNRGPWETQYF
TRBJ1-2	NA	NA	TRBV28	TGTGCCAGCAGTTTAATTGGTCCTCGGGGCTATGGCTACACCTTC	CASSLIGPRGYGYTF
TRBJ1-3	NA	NA	TRBV18	TGTGCCAGCTCACGGGATCGACAGGTCGGAAACACCATATATTTT	CASSRDRQVGNTIYF
TRBJ2-3	TRBD2	NA	TRBV5-1	TGCGCCAGCAGCTTGGCCGGGACTAAAGATACGCAGTATTTT	CASSLAGTKDTQYF
TRBJ1-2	TRBD1	NA	TRBV4-2	TGTGCCAGCAGGCCAGGGACAGGATACTATGGCTACACCTTC	CASRPGTGYYGYTF
TRBJ2-7	TRBD1	NA	TRBV18	TGTGCCAGCTCACCACCTGGGCCGGGACAGGGAAACTACGAGCAGTACTTC	CASSPPGPGQGNYEQYF
TRBJ2-7	NA	NA	TRBV6-5	TGTGCCAGCAGGGAGAGCGGAAACTACTACGAGCAGTACTTC	CASRESGNYYEQYF
TRBJ1-2	TRBD1	NA	TRBV5-1	TGCGCCAGCAGCCCCCCGGGACAGGCCCCCTATGGCTACACCTTC	CASSPPGQAPYGYTF
TRBJ2-7	NA	NA	TRBV6-2/TRBV6-3	TGTGCCAGCAGTTGGGCCGGGCGGGGCTCCTACGAGCAGTACTTC	CASSWAGRGSYEQYF
TRBJ1-2	TRBD1	NA	TRBV29-1	TGCAGCGTCATAACCGGACAGGCCAGCTTCTTC	CSVITGQASFF
TRBJ1-2	TRBD1	few	TRBV30	TGTGCCTGGAGCCTTTCGGGACAGGGGGTCGATGGCTACACCTTC	CAWSLSGQGVDGYTF
TRBJ1-1	NA	NA	TRBV3-1/TRBV3-2	TGTGCCAGCAGCCAAGATTTTAAAAGGAGGGTGGACACTGAAGCTTTCTTT	CASSQDFKRRVDTEAFF
TRBJ2-1	NA	NA	TRBV19	TGTGCCAGTAGTATGCGGCCTTACGGGGACAATGAGCAGTTCTTC	CASSMRPYGDNEQFF
TRBJ1-2	NA	NA	TRBV7-2	TGTGCCAGCAGCTTAGCGGTGGAGGGTCCCTATGGCTACACCTTC	CASSLAVEGPYGYTF
TRBJ1-1	TRBD1	NA	TRBV18	TGTGCCAGCTCACCTTATGGACAGGGACGGACTGAAGCTTTCTTT	CASSPYGQGRTEAFF
TRBJ1-5	NA	NA	TRBV2	TGTGCCAGCAGTGAAATACAGGGCCGCAATCAGCCCCAGCATTTT	CASSEIQGRNQPQHF
TRBJ2-1	NA	NA	TRBV24-1	TGTGCCACCAGTGGAAGGACTCGGCCGTTGTTCAATGAGCAGTTCTTC	CATSGRTRPLFNEQFF
TRBJ1-5	TRBD1	once	TRBV18	TGTGCCAGCTCACCCGAGGGACAGGCAGGCAATCAGCCCCAGCATTTT	CASSPEGQAGNQPQHF
TRBJ1-2	TRBD1	NA	TRBV6-6	TGTGCCAGCACAGGGACAGGGGCCGGCTATGGCTACACCTTC	CASTGTGAGYGYTF
TRBJ1-1	NA	NA	TRBV28	TGTGCCAGCAAGAGGGAAGCTTTCTTT	CASKREAFF
TRBJ1-5	NA	NA	TRBV7-2	TGTGCCAGCAGCCGGGGTGGGGGGGATCAGCCCCAGCATTTT	CASSRGGGDQPQHF
TRBJ2-3	NA	NA	TRBV27	TGTGCCACCCGAGCCCTTCCAGATACGCAGTATTTT	CATRALPDTQYF
TRBJ1-1	NA	few	TRBV2	TGTGCCAGCAGTGATGGGGGCAGGACTGAAGCTTTCTTT	CASSDGGRTEAFF
TRBJ2-7	TRBD2	NA	TRBV5-4	TGTGCCAGCAGCTTGGGGCTAGCGGGAGTGGAGAACGAGCAGTACTTC	CASSLGLAGVENEQYF
TRBJ2-3	NA	NA	TRBV7-3	TGTGCCAGCAGCTTCGGACAGCGCACAGATACGCAGTATTTT	CASSFGQRTDTQYF
TRBJ1-1	NA	NA	TRBV25-1	TGTGCCAGCAGTCCGACAGGGAACACTGAAGCTTTCTTT	CASSPTGNTEAFF
TRBJ2-7	NA	few	TRBV12-3/TRBV12-4	TGTGCCAGCAGTTTACCCCCGGGGAGCGAGCAGTACTTC	CASSLPPGSEQYF
TRBJ1-1	TRBD1	NA	TRBV9	TGTGCCAGCAGCGTGACAGGGGAGGGCACTGAAGCTTTCTTT	CASSVTGEGTEAFF